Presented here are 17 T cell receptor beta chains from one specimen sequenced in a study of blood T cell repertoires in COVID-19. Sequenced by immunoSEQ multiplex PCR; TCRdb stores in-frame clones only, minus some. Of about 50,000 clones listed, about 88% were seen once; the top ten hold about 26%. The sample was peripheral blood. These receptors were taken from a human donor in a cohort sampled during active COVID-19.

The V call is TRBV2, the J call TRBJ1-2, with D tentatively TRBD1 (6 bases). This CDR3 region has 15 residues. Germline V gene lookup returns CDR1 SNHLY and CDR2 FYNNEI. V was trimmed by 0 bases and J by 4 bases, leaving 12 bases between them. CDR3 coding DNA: TGTGCCAGCAGTGAAGCGCTTGGGGGGGCCTATGGCTACACCTTC. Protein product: CASSEALGGAYGYTF.

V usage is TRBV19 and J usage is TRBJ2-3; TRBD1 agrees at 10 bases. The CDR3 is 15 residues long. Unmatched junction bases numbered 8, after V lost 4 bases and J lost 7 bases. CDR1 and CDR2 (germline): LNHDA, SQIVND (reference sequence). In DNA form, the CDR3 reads TGTGCCAGTAGTACTACGGGACAGGGGAGGCATACGCAGTATTTT. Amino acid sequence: CASSTTGQGRHTQYF.

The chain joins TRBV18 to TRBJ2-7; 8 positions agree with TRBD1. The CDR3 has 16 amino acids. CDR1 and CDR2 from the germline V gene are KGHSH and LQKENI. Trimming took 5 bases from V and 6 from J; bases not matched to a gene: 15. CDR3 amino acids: CASSKASGQGAGEQYF. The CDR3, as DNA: TGTGCCAGCTCAAAAGCCAGTGGGCAGGGGGCAGGCGAGCAGTACTTC.

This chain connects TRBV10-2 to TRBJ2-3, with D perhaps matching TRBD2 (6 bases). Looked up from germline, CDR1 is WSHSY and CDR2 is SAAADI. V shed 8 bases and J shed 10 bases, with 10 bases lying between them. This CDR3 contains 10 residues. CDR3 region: CASSGTAQYF. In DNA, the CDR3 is TGCGCCAGCTCGGGGACTGCGCAGTATTTT.

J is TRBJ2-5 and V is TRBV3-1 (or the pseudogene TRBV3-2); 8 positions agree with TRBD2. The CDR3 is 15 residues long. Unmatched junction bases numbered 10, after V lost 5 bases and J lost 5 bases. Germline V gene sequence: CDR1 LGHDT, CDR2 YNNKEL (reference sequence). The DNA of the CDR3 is TGTGCCAGCAGCAACATCCGGGGGGGGCAGGAGACCCAGTACTTC. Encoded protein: CASSNIRGGQETQYF.

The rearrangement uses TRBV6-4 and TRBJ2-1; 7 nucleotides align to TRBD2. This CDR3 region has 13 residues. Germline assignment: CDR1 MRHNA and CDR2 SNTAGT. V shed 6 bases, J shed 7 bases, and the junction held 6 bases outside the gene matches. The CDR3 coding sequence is TGTGCCAGCAGCCGAAAGCGGGGTAATGAGCAGTTCTTC. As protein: CASSRKRGNEQFF.

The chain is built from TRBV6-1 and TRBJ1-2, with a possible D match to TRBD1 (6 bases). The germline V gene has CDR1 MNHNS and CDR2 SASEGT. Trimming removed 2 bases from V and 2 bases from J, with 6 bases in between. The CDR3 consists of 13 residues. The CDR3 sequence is CASSERGNYGYTF. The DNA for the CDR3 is TGTGCCAGCAGTGAAAGGGGGAACTATGGCTACACCTTC.

The CDR3 sequence is CASSEGAGTDTQYF. The CDR3 region has the DNA TGTGCCAGCAGTGAGGGGGCTGGCACAGATACGCAGTATTTT. This rearrangement joins TRBV6-4 to TRBJ2-3, with a tentative D call TRBD1 (6 bases). The CDR3 has 14 amino acids. CDR1 and CDR2 from the germline V gene are MRHNA and SNTAGT. V was shortened by 3 bases and J by 1 base, with 8 bases between the two germline ends.

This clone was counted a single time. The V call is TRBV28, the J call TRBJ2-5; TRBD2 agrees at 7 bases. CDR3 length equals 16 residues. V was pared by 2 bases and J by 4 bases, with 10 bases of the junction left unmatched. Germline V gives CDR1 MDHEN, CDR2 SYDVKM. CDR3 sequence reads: CASSLLAKGRAETQYF. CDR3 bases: TGTGCCAGCAGTTTACTCGCTAAGGGGAGGGCAGAGACCCAGTACTTC.

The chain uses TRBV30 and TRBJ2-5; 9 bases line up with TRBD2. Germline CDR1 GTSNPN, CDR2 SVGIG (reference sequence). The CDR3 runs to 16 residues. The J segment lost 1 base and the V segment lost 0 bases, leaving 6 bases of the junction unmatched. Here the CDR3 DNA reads TGTGCCTGGAGTGTACAGGGTAGCGGGGGCCAAGAGACCCAGTACTTC. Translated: CAWSVQGSGGQETQYF.

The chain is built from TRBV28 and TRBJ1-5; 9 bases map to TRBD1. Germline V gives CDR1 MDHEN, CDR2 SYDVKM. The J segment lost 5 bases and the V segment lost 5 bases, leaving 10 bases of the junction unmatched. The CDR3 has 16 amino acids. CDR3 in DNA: TGTGCCAGCAGTCCATTCGACAGGGGGAGGGATCAGCCCCAGCATTTT. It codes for CASSPFDRGRDQPQHF.

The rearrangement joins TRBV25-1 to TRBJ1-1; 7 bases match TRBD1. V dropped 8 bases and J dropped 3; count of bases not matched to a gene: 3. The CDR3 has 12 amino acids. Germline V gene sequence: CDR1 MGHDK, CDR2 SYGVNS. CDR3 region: CASRDRDTEAFF. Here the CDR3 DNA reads TGTGCCAGCCGGGACAGAGACACTGAAGCTTTCTTT.

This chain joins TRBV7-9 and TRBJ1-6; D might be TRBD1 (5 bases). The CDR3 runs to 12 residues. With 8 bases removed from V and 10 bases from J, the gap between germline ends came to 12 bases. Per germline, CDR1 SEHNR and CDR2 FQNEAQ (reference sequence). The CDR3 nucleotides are TGTGCCAGCGGCAGGGAGAGGTCACCCCTCCACTTT. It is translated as CASGRERSPLHF.

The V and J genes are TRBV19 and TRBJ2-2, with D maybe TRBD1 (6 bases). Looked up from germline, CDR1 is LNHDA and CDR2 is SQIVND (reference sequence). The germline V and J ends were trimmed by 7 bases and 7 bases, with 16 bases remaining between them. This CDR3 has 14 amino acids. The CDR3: CASTTTGYHGELFF. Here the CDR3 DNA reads TGTGCCAGTACCACCACAGGGTACCACGGGGAGCTGTTTTTT.

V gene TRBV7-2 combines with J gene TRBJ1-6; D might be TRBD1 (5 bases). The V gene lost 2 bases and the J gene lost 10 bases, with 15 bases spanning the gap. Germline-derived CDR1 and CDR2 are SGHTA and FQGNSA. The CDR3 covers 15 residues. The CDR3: CASSLTLGGGSPLHF. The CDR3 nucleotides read TGTGCCAGCAGCTTAACCCTCGGGGGTGGGTCACCCCTCCACTTT.

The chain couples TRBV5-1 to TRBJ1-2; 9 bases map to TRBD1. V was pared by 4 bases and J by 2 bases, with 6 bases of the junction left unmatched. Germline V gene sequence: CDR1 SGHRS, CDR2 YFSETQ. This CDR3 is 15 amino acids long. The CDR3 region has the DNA TGCGCCAGCAGCGAAAGGACAGGGGCCAACTATGGCTACACCTTC. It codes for CASSERTGANYGYTF.

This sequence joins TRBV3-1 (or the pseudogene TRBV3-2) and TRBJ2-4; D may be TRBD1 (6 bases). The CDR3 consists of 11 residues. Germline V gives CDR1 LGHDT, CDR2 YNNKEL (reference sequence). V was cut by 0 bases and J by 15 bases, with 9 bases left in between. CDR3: CASSQEYRVYF. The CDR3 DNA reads TGTGCCAGCAGCCAAGAGTACAGGGTGTACTTC.